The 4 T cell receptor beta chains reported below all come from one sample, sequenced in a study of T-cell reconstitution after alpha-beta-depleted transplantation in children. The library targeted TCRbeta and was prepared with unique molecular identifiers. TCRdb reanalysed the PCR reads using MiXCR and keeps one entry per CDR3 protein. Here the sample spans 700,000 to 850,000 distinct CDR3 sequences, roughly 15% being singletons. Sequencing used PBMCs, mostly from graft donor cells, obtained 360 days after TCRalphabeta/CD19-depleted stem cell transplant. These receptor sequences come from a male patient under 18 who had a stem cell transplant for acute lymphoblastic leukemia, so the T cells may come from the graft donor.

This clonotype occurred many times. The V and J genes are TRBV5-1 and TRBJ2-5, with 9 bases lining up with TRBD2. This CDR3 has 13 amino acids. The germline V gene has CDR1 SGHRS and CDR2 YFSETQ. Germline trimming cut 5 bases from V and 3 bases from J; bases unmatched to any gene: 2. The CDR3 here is CASRRTSEETQYF. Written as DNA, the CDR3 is TGCGCCAGCAGACGGACTAGCGAAGAGACCCAGTACTTC.

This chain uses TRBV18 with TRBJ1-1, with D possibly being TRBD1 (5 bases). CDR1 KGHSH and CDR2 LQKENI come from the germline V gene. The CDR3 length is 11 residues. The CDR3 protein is CGSGANTEAFF. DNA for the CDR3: TGTGGGAGCGGGGCGAACACTGAAGCTTTCTTT.

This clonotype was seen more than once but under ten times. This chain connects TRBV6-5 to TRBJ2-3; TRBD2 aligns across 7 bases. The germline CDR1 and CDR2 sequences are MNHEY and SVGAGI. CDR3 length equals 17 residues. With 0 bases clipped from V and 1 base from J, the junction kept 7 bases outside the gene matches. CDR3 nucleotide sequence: TGTGCCAGCAGTTACTCCCCACTAGCGAGACGCACAGATACGCAGTATTTT. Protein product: CASSYSPLARRTDTQYF.

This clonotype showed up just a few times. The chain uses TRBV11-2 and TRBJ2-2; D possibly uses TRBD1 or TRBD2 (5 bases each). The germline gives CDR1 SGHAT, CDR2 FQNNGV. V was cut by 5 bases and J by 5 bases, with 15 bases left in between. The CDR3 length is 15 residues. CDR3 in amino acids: CASSPPGWGTGELFF. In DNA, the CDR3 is TGTGCCAGCAGCCCGCCGGGGTGGGGGACCGGGGAGCTGTTTTTT. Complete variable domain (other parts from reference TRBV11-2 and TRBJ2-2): EAGVAQSPRYKIIEKRQSVAFWCNPISGHATLYWYQQILGQGPKLLIQFQNNGVVDDSQLPKDRFSAERLKGVDSTLKIQPAKLEDSAVYLCASSPPGWGTGELFFGEGSRLTVL.